The entry below describes one T cell receptor (beta chain). Its antigen is unknown. Base qualities are not recorded, but no much larger clone differs from it by a single base. The record originates from a study of CD8 T cells in ankylosing spondylitis (dated by TCRdb to about 2017). For the study in its entirety: The study profiled T cell receptor beta repertoires in healthy donors and ankylosing spondylitis patients to find disease-linked TCR variants. The full study cohort comprised about 24 ankylosing spondylitis patients and 85 to 120 healthy donors. Peripheral blood samples were taken, and synovial fluid was additionally collected from ankylosing spondylitis patients. The investigation overall reported the following: Some motif variants were previously reported in synovial fluid and blood of reactive arthritis patients, suggesting common disease-initiation mechanisms. Significant enrichment of the disease-linked clones was reported in matched synovial fluid samples from ankylosing spondylitis patients. A TCR beta motif made up of several highly homologous amino acid variants appeared to be characteristic of blood from ankylosing spondylitis patients. The disease-linked clones showed a CD8+ phenotype and occurred at relatively low frequencies in peripheral blood.

CDR3 length: 15 amino acids, cysteine to phenylalanine. CDR3 DNA is the only sequence kept; it has 45 bases, read in frame from the first base. CDR1 and CDR2 are read off the germline V gene (reference sequence) as SEHNR and FQNEAQ. Relative to germline, V is 5 bases shorter and J is 5 bases shorter, with 16 bases between their ends. This sample was sequenced with an Illumina HiSeq 2500. Quantitative 5'-RACE with molecular barcodes was the method used to prepare the TCR beta libraries. In the authors' own workflow: A new computational method based on a probabilistic model of VDJ rearrangement was used to identify disease-linked TCR variants. TCRdb passed the public sequencing reads through fastp at Q25 and MiXCR, retaining productive beta sequences. Every entry covers one CDR3 protein and lists the most common genes and DNA from its rows. None of the V and J calls come from the authors' own analysis; TCRdb made them. This sample holds around 430,000 distinct CDR3 sequences; 17% were observed only once. The ten largest clonotypes hold 1% of the sample.

This receptor was identified in a male donor with ankylosing spondylitis. Material for sequencing was blood, either unsorted or a sorted T cell fraction (not recorded which). The rearranged chain carries TRBV7-9 and TRBJ2-1; perhaps TRBD2 is the D gene, with 6 bases matching. The CDR3 protein sequence reads: CASSPPAGRNNEQFF. The nucleotide sequence reads as follows: TGTGCCAGCAGCCCCCCGGCGGGGCGAAACAATGAGCAGTTCTTC.